One sample yielded the 16 T cell receptor beta chains listed below, sequenced in a study of cytomegalovirus exposure and HLA in healthy donors (dated by TCRdb to about 2017). Library creation used the immunoSEQ multiplex PCR assay. For the multiplex PCR, a mixture combining 60 forward primers for TCR Vbeta segments and 13 reverse primers for TCR Jbeta segments was used. Imported from immuneACCESS, the table was reduced by TCRdb to in-frame sequences with V and J called. These copies leave out some clones; in studies compared against another copy, an unresolved V gene accounts for under half, and the cause of the remainder is not known. This sample gives 120,000 to 150,000 clones in total; around 72% of them show up just once. 1% to 1.5% of the sample comes from the top ten. The specimen sequenced was PBMCs. The source is a woman in her thirties or forties in good health and CMV-seronegative.

The CDR3 DNA reads TGCGCCAGCAGTCCACAGAGGGAACTCTATGGCTACACCTTC. Amino acid sequence: CASSPQRELYGYTF. This chain joins TRBV10-2 and TRBJ1-2, with no clear D. The germline V and J ends were trimmed by 5 bases and 4 bases, with 14 bases remaining between them. CDR3 length: 14 amino acids. The V gene's germline CDR1 is WSHSY and CDR2 SAAADI.

The chain couples TRBV7-9 to TRBJ1-2, with D maybe TRBD1 (5 bases). Germline CDR1 SEHNR, CDR2 FQNEAQ (reference sequence). The CDR3 has 15 amino acids. The V end was cut by 0 bases, the J end by 2 bases, with 10 bases between. The CDR3 is CASSLALTGNYGYTF. CDR3 sequence (DNA): TGTGCCAGCAGCTTAGCGCTTACAGGCAACTATGGCTACACCTTC.

With respect to this clone: Germline is not matched at one junction end, which may reflect a read error. This chain uses TRBV9 with TRBJ1-4; D remains unclear. This CDR3 comprises 14 residues. The V gene's germline CDR1 is SGDLS and CDR2 YYNGEE. The CDR3 region has the DNA TGTACCAGCAGCGCTGGAGTTACTAATGAAAAACTGTTTTTT. Residues: CTSSAGVTNEKLFF.

This chain uses TRBV5-1 with TRBJ2-1, with 12 positions matching TRBD2. Per the germline V gene, CDR1 is SGHRS and CDR2 is YFSETQ. Trimming cost V 2 bases and J 9 bases; bases outside gene matches: 6. This CDR3 region has 15 residues. CDR3 sequence reads: CASSLRLAGEGEQFF. DNA of the CDR3: TGCGCCAGCAGCTTACGACTAGCGGGGGAAGGTGAGCAGTTCTTC.

The CDR3 reads CSVDSVRTYNEQFF. Here the CDR3 DNA reads TGCAGCGTTGATAGTGTGAGGACTTACAATGAGCAGTTCTTC. The V gene is TRBV29-1, the J gene TRBJ2-1; possible D gene TRBD2, 5 bases. Trimming stripped 3 bases from V and 4 bases from J, with 13 bases between. CDR1 is SQVTM and CDR2 is ANQGSEA in the germline V gene. There are 14 residues in the CDR3.

The rearrangement uses TRBV7-8 and TRBJ1-1; D perhaps matches TRBD1 (5 bases). Trimming stripped 5 bases from V and 2 bases from J, with 9 bases between. This CDR3 has 13 amino acids. The germline CDR1 and CDR2 sequences are SGHVS and FQNEAQ. The CDR3 spells CASSIDRNTEAFF. The CDR3 coding sequence is TGTGCCAGCAGCATAGACAGAAACACTGAAGCTTTCTTT.

The CDR3 reads CASSPGKLAGGADEQFF. The CDR3 DNA is TGTGCCAGCAGCCCGGGAAAACTAGCGGGGGGGGCCGATGAGCAGTTCTTC. The chain carries TRBV5-4 and TRBJ2-1, with 13 bases fitting TRBD2. The trim removed 4 bases at V and 8 bases at J, leaving 12 bases unmatched. This CDR3 contains 17 residues. Germline V CDR1 and CDR2: SGHNT, YYREEE (reference sequence).

The gene calls are TRBV5-1 and TRBJ1-2, with D uncertain. CDR1 is SGHRS and CDR2 is YFSETQ in the germline V gene. The CDR3 runs 12 residues. Trimming took off 4 bases at V and 8 bases at J, with 12 bases between the two ends. CDR3 nucleotide sequence: TGCGCCAGCAGCCCGTCGGGGAAAGGCTACACCTTC. It specifies CASSPSGKGYTF.

V usage is TRBV5-1 and J usage is TRBJ2-3; no reliable D call. Trimming took off 0 bases at V and 4 bases at J, with 18 bases between the two ends. The CDR3 is 17 residues long. Germline loops: CDR1 SGHRS, CDR2 YFSETQ. CDR3 in DNA: TGCGCCAGCAGCTTGGGCATAGGCAGGATAGGTGCAGATACGCAGTATTTT. It codes for CASSLGIGRIGADTQYF.

The genes are TRBV11-2 and TRBJ2-1, with D maybe TRBD1 (5 bases). Trimming took 1 base from V and 6 from J, leaving 10 bases between them. Germline assignment: CDR1 SGHAT and CDR2 FQNNGV. The CDR3 runs 14 residues. The CDR3: CASSLVQGVNEQFF. The CDR3 DNA sequence: TGTGCCAGCAGCTTAGTTCAGGGTGTCAATGAGCAGTTCTTC.

In this sample, this clone turned up once. This sequence joins TRBV5-6 and TRBJ2-3; D remains ambiguous. From germline, CDR1 is SGHDT and CDR2 YYEEEE. V was trimmed by 4 bases and J by 5 bases, leaving 11 bases between them. This CDR3 contains 13 residues. The CDR3 region is CASSEGVKDTQYF. The CDR3 coding sequence is TGTGCCAGCAGCGAAGGAGTGAAAGATACGCAGTATTTT.

This sequence joins TRBV9 and TRBJ2-1; D unclear. This CDR3 is 15 amino acids long. Trimming cost V 4 bases and J 0 bases, with 11 bases left between them. Germline-derived CDR1 and CDR2 are SGDLS and YYNGEE. The CDR3 loop reads CASSPGSNSYNEQFF. CDR3 DNA: TGTGCCAGCAGCCCCGGTTCCAACTCCTACAATGAGCAGTTCTTC.

The chain recombines TRBV7-9 with TRBJ2-2, with 13 bases lining up with TRBD2. The CDR3 has 19 residues. The V segment lost 5 bases and the J segment 0 bases; nucleotides outside the gene matches: 9. In germline, CDR1 is SEHNR, CDR2 FQNEAQ (reference sequence). The CDR3 sequence is CASSRPGLAGQANTGELFF. CDR3 nucleotide sequence: TGTGCCAGCAGCCGACCGGGACTAGCGGGGCAAGCGAACACCGGGGAGCTGTTTTTT.

V is TRBV5-1 and J is TRBJ2-3; unclear D gene. This CDR3 comprises 12 residues. V gave up 4 bases and J gave up 11 bases, with 14 bases separating them. Per germline, CDR1 SGHRS and CDR2 YFSETQ. The CDR3 sequence is CASSQLVSEQYF. CDR3 in DNA: TGCGCCAGCAGCCAGTTGGTGTCAGAGCAGTATTTT.

This clone was detected a few times. The chain is built from TRBV4-3 and TRBJ1-6, with TRBD1 matching over 11 bases. Germline CDR1 is LGHNA and CDR2 is YSLEER. The CDR3 has 15 residues. The V and J ends lost 1 base and 11 bases, in that order; junction bases with no gene match: 4. CDR3: CASSQGTGGAAPLHF. DNA for the CDR3: TGCGCCAGCAGCCAAGGGACAGGGGGCGCGGCACCCCTCCACTTT.

This sequence joins TRBV2 and TRBJ2-2; D may be TRBD2 (6 bases). This CDR3 is 14 amino acids long. The ends were cut back, 3 bases at V and 3 bases at J, with 8 bases in the middle. Germline V gene sequence: CDR1 SNHLY, CDR2 FYNNEI. In DNA, the CDR3 is TGTGCCAGCAGTGACGCGGGATACACCGGGGAGCTGTTTTTT. Protein: CASSDAGYTGELFF.